Listed below are T cell receptor beta chains from one sample, sequenced in a study of cytomegalovirus exposure and HLA in healthy donors. The method was immunoSEQ multiplex PCR; TCRdb's version includes in-frame clones alone and lacks a portion of them. Among roughly 240,000 clones, around 87% were seen once, and the ten largest hold 2.5% to 3%. Input material: PBMCs. These receptors were obtained from a man between 18 and 29 years old in good health and CMV-seronegative. The CDR3 runs from the conserved cysteine through the conserved F or W. The order of the fields is clone size, D gene, J gene, V gene, CDR3 protein, CDR3 DNA. A D gene is named only where the DNA matches it firmly. Not every row has a clone size; where given, it reads once, few, many or a size class.

>-|-|TRBJ1-1|TRBV18
CASSPRAMNTEAFF
TGTGCCAGCTCACCACGGGCGATGAACACTGAAGCTTTCTTT
>-|-|TRBJ2-3|TRBV7-2
CASSLVAADTQYF
TGTGCCAGCAGCTTAGTAGCCGCTGATACGCAGTATTTT
>-|TRBD1|TRBJ1-2|TRBV27
CASSLRDRGQGVYGYTF
TGTGCCAGCAGTTTACGTGATCGTGGACAGGGGGTGTATGGCTACACCTTC
>once|-|TRBJ2-5|TRBV6-5
CASSYRGETQYF
TGTGCCAGCAGTTACAGGGGAGAGACCCAGTACTTC
>-|-|TRBJ1-6|TRBV4-3
CASSQGPGDSPLHF
TGCGCCAGCAGCCAAGGGCCAGGGGATTCACCCCTCCACTTT
>-|TRBD1|TRBJ1-1|TRBV13
CASFSRDRGTEAFF
TGTGCCAGTTTCTCTCGGGACAGGGGGACTGAAGCTTTCTTT
>-|-|TRBJ2-2|TRBV7-2
CASSSQYTGELFF
TGTGCCAGCAGCTCACAGTACACCGGGGAGCTGTTTTTT
>-|-|TRBJ2-6|TRBV6-5
CASGRVSGANVLTF
TGTGCCAGCGGGCGTGTCTCTGGGGCCAACGTCCTGACTTTC
>-|-|TRBJ2-7|TRBV7-2
CASSLPFGEQYF
TGTGCCAGCAGCTTACCCTTCGGCGAGCAGTACTTC
>-|-|TRBJ2-2|TRBV19
CASSIGSVTGELFF
TGTGCCAGTAGTATAGGCAGTGTCACCGGGGAGCTGTTTTTT
>-|-|TRBJ2-3|TRBV5-1
CASMWASSGDTQYF
TGCGCCAGCATGTGGGCTAGCTCAGGAGATACGCAGTATTTT
>-|TRBD2|TRBJ2-1|TRBV4-3
CASSGAGGWSEQFF
TGCGCCAGCAGCGGTGCGGGAGGATGGAGTGAGCAGTTCTTC
>-|-|TRBJ2-7|TRBV6-1
CASSGDSSYEQYF
TGTGCCAGCAGTGGAGACAGTTCCTACGAGCAGTACTTC
>-|-|TRBJ2-2|TRBV5-6
CASSSINRDSGELFF
TGTGCCAGCAGCTCGATAAACAGGGATTCCGGGGAGCTGTTTTTT
>-|-|TRBJ2-2|TRBV6-4
CASSDLTDTGELFF
TGTGCCAGCAGTGACTTGACAGATACCGGGGAGCTGTTTTTT
>-|-|TRBJ2-1|TRBV2
CANKGAGGNNEQFF
TGTGCCAACAAAGGAGCGGGCGGGAACAATGAGCAGTTCTTC
>few|-|TRBJ1-4|TRBV7-9
CASSLAGGEKLFF
TGTGCCAGCAGCTTAGCTGGAGGGGAAAAACTGTTTTTT
>-|TRBD1|TRBJ1-1|TRBV23-1
CASSHTGTAKTVGRTEAFF
TGCGCCAGCAGTCACACCGGGACAGCTAAAACCGTGGGGAGGACTGAAGCTTTCTTT
>-|-|TRBJ1-5|TRBV19
CASSRDINQPQHF
TGTGCCAGTAGCCGGGACATCAATCAGCCCCAGCATTTT
>-|-|TRBJ1-6|TRBV7-6
CASSLGFRGKDSPLHF
TGTGCCAGCAGCTTAGGGTTCCGGGGGAAGGATTCACCCCTCCACTTT
>-|-|TRBJ1-6|TRBV28
CASSFEGARGSPLHF
TGTGCCAGCAGTTTTGAGGGCGCGCGAGGATCACCCCTCCACTTT
>-|-|TRBJ2-1|TRBV5-6
CASSQDSNEQFF
TGTGCCAGCAGCCAGGACTCCAATGAGCAGTTCTTC
>-|TRBD1|TRBJ1-1|TRBV18
CASSPPTGVNTEAFF
TGTGCCAGCTCACCACCCACAGGGGTGAACACTGAAGCTTTCTTT
>few|TRBD1|TRBJ1-1|TRBV7-9
CASIPGQGAEAFF
TGTGCCAGCATCCCGGGACAGGGGGCTGAAGCTTTCTTT
>-|TRBD1|TRBJ1-2|TRBV4-3
CASSQFPVGGQVNYGYTF
TGCGCCAGCAGCCAATTCCCAGTTGGGGGACAGGTGAACTATGGCTACACCTTC
>-|-|TRBJ2-5|TRBV12-5
CASGSRPLSETQYF
TGTGCTAGTGGTTCCCGTCCCCTTTCTGAGACCCAGTACTTC
>-|TRBD1|TRBJ2-7|TRBV7-9
CASSLTGQGALEQYF
TGTGCCAGCAGCTTAACGGGACAGGGGGCCCTCGAGCAGTACTTC
>-|TRBD2|TRBJ2-1|TRBV5-8
CASPPLALAGGNEQFF
TGTGCCAGCCCCCCTTTAGCCCTAGCGGGAGGAAATGAGCAGTTCTTC
>-|-|TRBJ2-5|TRBV6-5
CASRSSRGQETQYF
TGTGCCAGCAGAAGTAGCAGAGGTCAAGAGACCCAGTACTTC
>-|-|TRBJ1-4|TRBV30
CAWSWGDEKLFF
TGTGCCTGGAGTTGGGGGGATGAAAAACTGTTTTTT
>few|-|TRBJ1-5|TRBV19
CASSMAGDNQPQHF
TGTGCCAGTAGTATGGCCGGGGACAATCAGCCCCAGCATTTT
>-|-|TRBJ2-1|TRBV4-1
CASSHRFRDSYNEQFF
TGCGCCAGCAGCCATAGATTCCGGGACTCATACAATGAGCAGTTCTTC
>once|-|TRBJ2-3|TRBV5-4
CASSLPRTDTQYF
TGTGCCAGCAGCCTCCCCCGCACAGATACGCAGTATTTT
>-|-|TRBJ1-4|TRBV2
CASSESQGNSEKLFF
TGTGCCAGCAGTGAATCTCAGGGAAATTCTGAAAAACTGTTTTTT
>-|-|TRBJ2-3|TRBV5-1
CASSRGGTGTDTQYF
TGCGCCAGCAGCCGTGGCGGGACGGGGACAGATACGCAGTATTTT
>once|-|TRBJ1-1|TRBV18
CASSPHSDSQAFF
TGTGCCAGCTCACCACATTCCGACAGCCAAGCTTTCTTT
>-|TRBD1|TRBJ2-5|TRBV5-1
CASSLAIGGTGEETQYF
TGCGCCAGCAGCTTGGCCATTGGGGGGACAGGGGAAGAGACCCAGTACTTC
>-|TRBD2|TRBJ2-7|TRBV6-6
CASSLPGLAGEQYF
TGTGCCAGCAGTCTACCGGGACTAGCTGGAGAGCAGTACTTC
>-|-|TRBJ2-7|TRBV29-1
CSVETASYEQYF
TGCAGCGTTGAAACAGCATCCTACGAGCAGTACTTC
>once|TRBD1|TRBJ2-7|TRBV19
CASTTGGRKGSYEQYF
TGTGCCAGTACCACAGGGGGCAGGAAGGGCTCCTACGAGCAGTACTTC
>-|TRBD2|TRBJ2-2|TRBV4-1
CASSTGGGLAGELFF
TGCGCCAGCAGCACAGGCGGGGGACTGGCCGGGGAGCTGTTTTTT
>-|TRBD2|TRBJ2-1|TRBV27
CASNRGTGGTSGRASSYNEQFF
TGTGCCAGCAATCGTGGGACAGGGGGGACTAGCGGGAGGGCGAGCTCCTACAATGAGCAGTTCTTC
>-|-|TRBJ1-2|TRBV10-3
CAMGNREADYGYTF
TGTGCCATGGGAAACAGGGAAGCGGACTATGGCTACACCTTC
>-|TRBD2|TRBJ2-1|TRBV9
CASSARLALYNEQFF
TGTGCCAGCAGCGCCCGACTAGCCCTCTACAATGAGCAGTTCTTC
>-|TRBD2|TRBJ2-7|TRBV11-2
CASSSQRGSEQYF
TGTGCCAGCAGCTCTCAGCGGGGGTCCGAGCAGTACTTC
>-|TRBD1|TRBJ2-6|TRBV5-1
CASSLFGTGVGANVLTF
TGCGCCAGCAGCTTATTCGGGACAGGGGTCGGGGCCAACGTCCTGACTTTC
>-|TRBD2|TRBJ2-3|TRBV28
CASIHQAGRTQYF
TGTGCCAGCATCCACCAAGCGGGACGGACGCAGTATTTT
>-|-|TRBJ2-3|TRBV14
CASSPLRAGSTDTQYF
TGTGCCAGCAGCCCCCTAAGGGCGGGGAGCACAGATACGCAGTATTTT
>-|-|TRBJ1-1|TRBV10-2
CASLERVLSEAFF
TGCGCCAGCCTGGAGAGGGTCTTATCCGAAGCTTTCTTT
>-|-|TRBJ2-7|TRBV28
CASSLLDSRYEQYF
TGTGCCAGCAGTTTATTGGACAGCAGATACGAGCAGTACTTC